The 9 T cell receptor beta chains given below trace back to one sample, sequenced in a study of radiotherapy plus CTLA-4 blockade in lung cancer (dated by TCRdb to 2016 to 2018). The receptor library was made with the immunoSEQ multiplex PCR assay. TCRdb provides this immuneACCESS table in a form limited to in-frame rearrangements. Some clones are lacking; in checked studies, under half of them reflect an unresolved V gene, and why the rest are absent is not known. In this sample the table shows about 39,000 clones, just under 80% of which occur a single time. The top ten constitute around 22% of the sample. The source was peripheral blood, collected from a patient treated with radiotherapy plus ipilimumab. These receptor sequences come from a human donor with non-small cell lung cancer that progressed on radiotherapy plus ipilimumab.

The chain combines TRBV7-2 with TRBJ2-7; 7 positions agree with TRBD2. With V trimmed by 4 bases and J by 2 bases, 8 bases remained unmatched. The CDR3 runs 15 residues. Germline loops: CDR1 SGHTA, CDR2 FQGNSA. The CDR3, as DNA: TGTGCCAGCAGCTGGGAGGGATCGGGGGCCTACGAGCAGTACTTC. Translation gives CASSWEGSGAYEQYF.

The J gene is TRBJ2-3, the V gene TRBV9, with D unresolved. Germline CDR1 is SGDLS and CDR2 is YYNGEE. The CDR3 runs to 15 residues. With 4 bases removed from V and 2 bases from J, the gap between germline ends came to 14 bases. The CDR3 sequence: CASSPSGSLTDTQYF. CDR3 coding DNA: TGTGCCAGCAGCCCCTCCGGTAGCCTCACAGATACGCAGTATTTT.

The chain carries TRBV18 and TRBJ2-2; unclear D gene. CDR1 and CDR2 (germline): KGHSH, LQKENI. The CDR3 loop spans 13 amino acids. V lost 4 bases to trimming and J lost 1 base, with 4 bases between them. This chain's CDR3 is CASSLVNTGELFF. CDR3 coding DNA: TGTGCCAGCTCACTCGTGAACACCGGGGAGCTGTTTTTT.

In nucleotides, the CDR3 is TGCGCCTCACGAATAGAAGCCACGAACACCGGGGAGCTGTTTTTT. It codes for CASRIEATNTGELFF. The chain recombines TRBV4-1 with TRBJ2-2; D gene unclear. CDR3 length: 15 residues. The V gene's germline CDR1 is MGHRA and CDR2 YSYEKL. Between the trimmed V and J ends, which lost 11 bases and 0 bases, there was a span of 16 bases.

V usage is TRBV5-1 and J usage is TRBJ2-7, with D maybe TRBD1 (7 bases). Germline assignment: CDR1 SGHRS and CDR2 YFSETQ. This CDR3 is 14 amino acids long. Trimming cost V 0 bases and J 4 bases, with 11 bases left between them. CDR3 nucleotide sequence: TGCGCCAGCAGCTTGGGGCAGGGGGGATACGAGCAGTACTTC. This translates into CASSLGQGGYEQYF.

The V gene is TRBV5-1, the J gene TRBJ1-1; TRBD1 matches at 7 bases. V lost 4 bases and J lost 1; bases outside the gene matches: 7. The CDR3 runs 15 residues. Germline CDR1 and CDR2: SGHRS and YFSETQ. CDR3 sequence: CASSRSGTENTEAFF. CDR3 bases: TGCGCCAGCAGCCGATCCGGGACAGAGAACACTGAAGCTTTCTTT.

This chain links TRBV7-2 with TRBJ1-4; no reliable D call. Between the trimmed V and J ends, which lost 1 base and 13 bases, there was a span of 16 bases. The CDR3 totals 14 residues. Germline V gene data show CDR1 as SGHTA and CDR2 as FQGNSA. CDR3 nucleotides: TGTGCCAGCAGCTTAGAGTACCTAACGGGAGGACTGTTTTTT. This translates into CASSLEYLTGGLFF.

The V and J genes are TRBV23-1 and TRBJ2-3; weak D call: TRBD1 (6 bases). TRBV23-1 carries the ORF label, with uncertain function. V lost 8 bases and J 3 bases, leaving 24 bases between the germline ends. There are 17 residues in the CDR3. CDR3 residues: CASRQVSRQVSTDTQYF. In nucleotides, the CDR3 is TGCGCCAGCCGCCAGGTAAGTCGACAGGTTTCAACAGATACGCAGTATTTT.

The V and J genes are TRBV6-1 and TRBJ1-4; D remains ambiguous. V lost 0 bases to trimming and J lost 0 bases, with 17 bases between them. CDR1 and CDR2 (germline): MNHNS, SASEGT. The CDR3 is 19 amino acids. The CDR3 nucleotides read TGTGCCAGCAGTGAAGCTTTACGGGTTCGGGGATCAACTAATGAAAAACTGTTTTTT. As protein: CASSEALRVRGSTNEKLFF.